The TCR beta chain described here comes from a study of T cell repertoires in cytomegalovirus infection. Study at large: CMV infection plus the matching HLA type was flagged by public TCR beta signatures.

CDR3 length: 13 amino acids. Germline CDR1 reads SGHRS; CDR2 reads YFSETQ. V lost 4 bases and J lost 7; bases outside the gene matches: 5. Notes on the study in general: Dominant in the ex vivo response were TCR beta clonotypes restricted by HLA-C and specific for CMV.

Details on this clonotype: Its target is not known.

From the reads, TCRdb called clonotypes with MiXCR, one entry per CDR3 protein. The table has more than 350,000 distinct CDR3 sequences, roughly 30% seen once; the top ten hold approximately 14%. The J gene is TRBJ2-1, the V gene TRBV5-1, with 7 nucleotides matching TRBD1. The sample was PBMCs. The TCR sequence derives from a human donor in good health (CMV status not recorded). Some clones in this sample may be carry-over from other donors' samples. CDR3 DNA: TGCGCCAGCAGCAATACACAGGGGAATGAGCAGTTCTTC. Protein: CASSNTQGNEQFF. The whole variable domain, filled in from reference TRBV5-1 and TRBJ2-1, reads KAGVTQTPRYLIKTRGQQVTLSCSPISGHRSVSWYQQTPGQGLQFLFEYFSETQRNKGNFPGRFSGRQFSNSRSEMNVSTLELGDSALYLCASSNTQGNEQFFGPGTRLTVL.